The rows below give T cell receptor beta chains drawn from one sample of a study of blood T cell repertoires in COVID-19. The protocol was immunoSEQ multiplex PCR, while the TCRdb copy is restricted to in-frame clones and leaves out a portion. Among roughly 180,000 clones, more than 65% were seen once, and the ten largest hold 5.6%. The sample taken for sequencing was PBMCs or T cells enriched from blood (not recorded which). The source is a woman aged 40 to 50 with acute COVID-19. Both conserved end residues are part of each CDR3. Each record gives: V gene, D gene, clone size, J gene, CDR3 protein, CDR3 DNA. The D gene is left open where the match is weak. Clone size appears in some rows only: once, few, many, or a class for an expanded clone.

V: TRBV5-1; D: -; size: -; J: TRBJ2-7; CDR3: CASSTGGGYEQYF; DNA: TGCGCCAGCAGCACAGGGGGGGGCTACGAGCAGTACTTC
V: TRBV4-2; D: TRBD2; size: once; J: TRBJ2-3; CDR3: CASSQLLAGLTDTQYF; DNA: TGTGCCAGCAGCCAACTACTAGCGGGCCTCACAGATACGCAGTATTTT
V: TRBV10-3; D: -; size: -; J: TRBJ2-3; CDR3: CAISEVADTQYF; DNA: TGTGCCATCAGTGAGGTAGCAGATACGCAGTATTTT
V: TRBV29-1; D: TRBD1; size: once; J: TRBJ2-3; CDR3: CSVDGQAERTQYF; DNA: TGCAGCGTCGACGGACAGGCTGAGCGAACGCAGTATTTT
V: TRBV29-1; D: TRBD1; size: -; J: TRBJ1-2; CDR3: CSVDSGQGNYGYTF; DNA: TGCAGCGTTGATAGTGGACAGGGAAACTATGGCTACACCTTC
V: TRBV5-8; D: TRBD2; size: -; J: TRBJ2-1; CDR3: CASSAGTIAGDYNEQFF; DNA: TGTGCCAGCAGCGCAGGTACTATAGCGGGGGACTACAATGAGCAGTTCTTC
V: TRBV7-9; D: TRBD1; size: -; J: TRBJ1-1; CDR3: CASIRQGAGDTEAFF; DNA: TGTGCCAGCATCAGACAGGGGGCGGGGGACACTGAAGCTTTCTTT
V: TRBV27; D: TRBD2; size: -; J: TRBJ2-7; CDR3: CASSWTSGIPYEQYF; DNA: TGTGCCAGCAGTTGGACTAGCGGGATCCCCTACGAGCAGTACTTC
V: TRBV2; D: -; size: -; J: TRBJ1-4; CDR3: CASRGGLNEKLFF; DNA: TGTGCCAGCCGGGGGGGTTTAAATGAAAAACTGTTTTTT
V: TRBV30; D: -; size: -; J: TRBJ1-2; CDR3: CAWSLLLGLGGYTF; DNA: TGTGCCTGGAGTCTATTACTGGGGCTGGGTGGCTACACCTTC
V: TRBV6-5; D: -; size: -; J: TRBJ1-1; CDR3: CASSLEQGRGTEAFF; DNA: TGTGCCAGCAGCCTCGAGCAGGGAAGGGGTACTGAAGCTTTCTTT
V: TRBV18; D: -; size: -; J: TRBJ1-3; CDR3: CASAPNRDSGNTIYF; DNA: TGTGCCAGCGCCCCCAATCGGGATTCTGGAAACACCATATATTTT
V: TRBV3-1/TRBV3-2; D: -; size: -; J: TRBJ2-5; CDR3: CASSASRMETQYF; DNA: TGTGCCAGCAGCGCTTCGAGGATGGAGACCCAGTACTTC
V: TRBV5-5; D: -; size: -; J: TRBJ1-2; CDR3: CASSPRDYGYTF; DNA: TGTGCCAGCAGCCCCAGGGACTATGGCTACACCTTC
V: TRBV24-1; D: -; size: -; J: TRBJ2-2; CDR3: CATSDLHGTGELFF; DNA: TGTGCCACCAGTGATTTGCACGGCACCGGGGAGCTGTTTTTT
V: TRBV6-5; D: -; size: -; J: TRBJ1-6; CDR3: CASSQWERESSPLHF; DNA: TGTGCCAGCAGTCAGTGGGAGAGGGAGAGTTCACCCCTCCACTTT
V: TRBV19; D: -; size: -; J: TRBJ2-5; CDR3: CASSIRRDQETQYF; DNA: TGTGCCAGTAGTATCAGGCGGGATCAAGAGACCCAGTACTTC
V: TRBV5-6; D: TRBD2; size: -; J: TRBJ2-7; CDR3: CASSPGPAGGRYEQYF; DNA: TGTGCCAGCAGCCCGGGACCAGCGGGAGGTAGATACGAGCAGTACTTC
V: TRBV4-2; D: TRBD2; size: -; J: TRBJ2-2; CDR3: CASSQVGGGRAKSSTGELFF; DNA: TGTGCCAGCAGCCAAGTTGGCGGCGGGAGGGCAAAATCGAGCACCGGGGAGCTGTTTTTT
V: TRBV4-1; D: TRBD1; size: -; J: TRBJ2-7; CDR3: CASSQGTGGTYEQYF; DNA: TGCGCCAGCAGCCAAGGGACAGGGGGGACCTACGAGCAGTACTTC
V: TRBV5-1; D: -; size: -; J: TRBJ2-3; CDR3: CASSLALDSNTDTQYF; DNA: TGCGCCAGCAGCTTGGCCTTGGACAGTAACACAGATACGCAGTATTTT
V: TRBV4-2; D: -; size: -; J: TRBJ2-5; CDR3: CASSQGSRETQYF; DNA: TGTGCCAGCAGCCAAGGCTCCCGGGAGACCCAGTACTTC
V: TRBV2; D: TRBD1; size: few; J: TRBJ1-2; CDR3: CASSEGTGVDGYTF; DNA: TGTGCCAGCAGTGAAGGAACAGGGGTAGATGGCTACACCTTC
V: TRBV2; D: -; size: -; J: TRBJ2-3; CDR3: CASSVNSPRANPPIHTDTQYF; DNA: TGTGCCAGCAGTGTTAACAGTCCCCGTGCAAACCCCCCCATTCACACAGATACGCAGTATTTT
V: TRBV2; D: TRBD1; size: once; J: TRBJ2-7; CDR3: CASSPQGVGLYEQYF; DNA: TGTGCCAGCAGTCCCCAGGGGGTGGGTCTCTACGAGCAGTACTTC
V: TRBV7-3; D: -; size: once; J: TRBJ1-2; CDR3: CASVDERSF; DNA: TGTGCCAGCGTGGATGAGAGGTCCTTC
V: TRBV21-1; D: -; size: -; J: TRBJ1-1; CDR3: CASNCAGDEAFF; DNA: TGTGCCAGCAACTGCGCAGGGGATGAAGCTTTCTTT
V: TRBV2; D: -; size: -; J: TRBJ1-2; CDR3: CASSDSGYGIGYTF; DNA: TGTGCCAGCAGTGACTCAGGATACGGCATTGGCTACACCTTC